The 15 T cell receptor beta chains listed next were all sequenced from one sample in a study of vaccination and CD4 T cells after COVID-19. Noted treatment: approximately nine-day PBMC culture with coronavirus spike peptide pools or control peptides (ViraFEST assay). These receptors' targets are unknown. The study sequenced cultured CD4+ T cell DNA using the Oncomine TCR Beta short-read assay. TCRdb reanalysed the PCR reads using MiXCR and keeps one entry per CDR3 protein. Altogether over 3,000 distinct CDR3 sequences are present, 15% to 20% being singletons, with the ten largest covering around a fifth. The material sequenced was CD4+ T cells from blood, cultured in vitro. The receptors stem from a human donor who had recovered from COVID-19.

This clonotype is large by share. This chain uses TRBV19 with TRBJ2-6, with TRBD1 identical over 8 bases. The CDR3 contains 21 residues. Unmatched junction bases numbered 15, after V lost 2 bases and J lost 0 bases. CDR1 and CDR2 (germline): LNHDA, SQIVND (reference sequence). CDR3 in DNA: TGTGCCAGTAGTATAACAACCCCGCGGACAGGGATACGCTCTGGGGCCAACGTCCTGACTTTC. Protein: CASSITTPRTGIRSGANVLTF.

In this sample, this clonotype is medium-sized. The genes are TRBV5-8 and TRBJ2-2, with D possibly being TRBD2 (5 bases). The CDR3 totals 17 residues. Trimming took 4 bases from V and 2 from J, leaving 18 bases between them. CDR1 and CDR2 from the germline V gene are SGHTS and YDEGEE. The CDR3 nucleotides read TGTGCCAGCAGCAGAAGAGAGCGGTCTCTTAACACCGGGGAGCTGTTTTTT. Translating gives CASSRRERSLNTGELFF.

The V gene is TRBV12-5, the J gene TRBJ2-2; D is perhaps TRBD1 (6 bases). Germline CDR1 reads LGHNT; CDR2 reads FRNRAP. This CDR3 is 13 amino acids long. The germline V and J ends were trimmed by 5 bases and 7 bases, with 11 bases remaining between them. The CDR3 is CASGLKGGGELFF. CDR3 nucleotides: TGTGCTAGTGGTCTCAAAGGGGGCGGGGAGCTGTTTTTT.

In this sample, this clonotype is large. This CDR3 reads CASSGQGNSPLHF. CDR3 DNA sequence: TGTGCCAGCAGTGGGCAGGGAAATTCACCCCTCCACTTT. The chain couples TRBV25-1 to TRBJ1-6; D perhaps matches TRBD1 (5 bases). The germline V and J ends were trimmed by 4 bases and 7 bases, with 8 bases remaining between them. Germline values: CDR1 MGHDK, CDR2 SYGVNS. The length of the CDR3 is 13 residues. Full variable domain (remainder filled in from reference TRBV25-1 and TRBJ1-6): EADIYQTPRYLVIGTGKKITLECSQTMGHDKMYWYQQDPGMELHLIHYSYGVNSTEKGDLSSESTVSRIRTEHFPLTLESARPSHTSQYLCASSGQGNSPLHFGNGTRLTVT.

This clonotype appeared a few times. The V call is TRBV5-1, the J call TRBJ2-7; 10 bases are shared with TRBD1. J was trimmed by 0 bases and V by 0 bases; bases with no gene match: 0. This CDR3 spans 15 amino acids. In germline, CDR1 is SGHRS, CDR2 YFSETQ. The CDR3 region has the DNA TGCGCCAGCAGCTTGGGGGACAGGGGCTCCTACGAGCAGTACTTC. As protein: CASSLGDRGSYEQYF.

This clonotype was seen a few times. V gene TRBV12-3 or TRBV12-4 combines with J gene TRBJ2-3; D not resolved. This CDR3 comprises 14 residues. V dropped 5 bases and J dropped 2 bases, with 11 bases sitting between them. The CDR3 bases are TGTGCCAGCAGTCCCCGCCAGGCCACAGATACGCAGTATTTT. It specifies CASSPRQATDTQYF.

V usage is TRBV27 and J usage is TRBJ2-7, with D tentatively TRBD1 or TRBD2 (5 bases each). The CDR3 consists of 15 residues. Germline-derived CDR1 and CDR2 are MNHEY and SMNVEV (reference sequence). Trimming took 5 bases from V and 0 from J, leaving 14 bases between them. The CDR3 spells CASSPAGTPSYEQYF. The DNA of the CDR3 is TGTGCCAGCAGTCCGGCTGGGACCCCCTCCTACGAGCAGTACTTC.

This clonotype was observed a handful of times. The gene calls are TRBV6-2 or TRBV6-3 and TRBJ2-1, with 10 bases matching TRBD2. The CDR3 runs 15 residues. The junction had 9 bases not matched to a gene; V was cut back by 6 bases and J by 7 bases. CDR1 and CDR2 (germline): MNHEY, SVGEGT. CDR3 sequence reads: CASRGERGGLNEQFF. CDR3 nucleotides: TGTGCCAGCAGGGGGGAGCGGGGGGGACTGAATGAGCAGTTCTTC.

The chain links TRBV12-2 to TRBJ1-6. TRBV12-2 is tagged as a pseudogene. The CDR3 extends over 12 amino acids. The CDR3 here is CASRFTSGPLHF. CDR3 sequence (DNA): TGTGCAAGTCGCTTTACCAGTGGACCCCTCCACTTT.

The genes are TRBV7-2 and TRBJ1-3; 7 bases line up with TRBD1. With V trimmed by 6 bases and J by 6 bases, 11 bases remained unmatched. Germline-derived CDR1 and CDR2 are SGHTA and FQGNSA. CDR3 size: 15 residues. In DNA form, the CDR3 reads TGTGCCAGCAGACGCACCCCAGGGGGGTCAAACACCATATATTTT. Protein: CASRRTPGGSNTIYF. The complete variable domain, with remaining parts taken from reference TRBV7-2 and TRBJ1-3, reads GAGVSQSPSNKVTEKGKDVELRCDPISGHTALYWYRQSLGQGLEFLIYFQGNSAPDKSGLPSDRFSAERTGGSVSTLTIQRTQQEDSAVYLCASRRTPGGSNTIYFGEGSWLTVV.

V is TRBV5-6 and J is TRBJ2-7, with unresolved D. CDR1 SGHDT and CDR2 YYEEEE come from the germline V gene. The CDR3 is made up of 15 amino acids. The ends were cut back, 4 bases at V and 0 bases at J, with 14 bases in the middle. CDR3 residues: CASSPTLGISYEQYF. In DNA, the CDR3 is TGTGCCAGCAGCCCTACCCTGGGCATCTCCTACGAGCAGTACTTC. The full variable domain, completed using reference TRBV5-6 and TRBJ2-7, is DAGVTQSPTHLIKTRGQQVTLRCSPKSGHDTVSWYQQALGQGPQFIFQYYEEEERQRGNFPDRFSGHQFPNYSSELNVNALLLGDSALYLCASSPTLGISYEQYFGPGTRLTVT.

This clonotype has a handful of counts. The CDR3 here is CSTIAGANTEAFF. DNA of the CDR3: TGCAGCACGATTGCAGGGGCGAACACTGAAGCTTTCTTT. This chain connects TRBV29-1 to TRBJ1-1, with D perhaps matching TRBD1 (6 bases). V was cut by 8 bases and J by 1 base, with 14 bases left in between. Germline V gene data show CDR1 as SQVTM and CDR2 as ANQGSEA. This CDR3 has 13 amino acids.

V and J are TRBV7-8 and TRBJ2-7, with TRBD2 matching 7 bases. This CDR3 spans 16 amino acids. CDR1 and CDR2 from the germline V gene are SGHVS and FQNEAQ. After removal of 5 bases from V and 2 bases from J, the junction contained 12 bases not matched to a gene. The CDR3 DNA reads as TGTGCCAGCAGCGGAACAAGGGCGGGGGTTGCCTACGAGCAGTACTTC. Translated: CASSGTRAGVAYEQYF.

This chain joins TRBV3-1 and TRBJ1-2; D not certain. CDR1 and CDR2 (germline): LGHDT, YNNKEL (reference sequence). V gave up 4 bases and J gave up 2 bases, with 11 bases separating them. This CDR3 spans 14 amino acids. This chain's CDR3 is CASSRSFENYGYTF. CDR3 nucleotide sequence: TGTGCCAGCAGCCGCTCCTTCGAAAACTATGGCTACACCTTC.

This clonotype was seen a few times. V usage is TRBV20-1 and J usage is TRBJ2-1; possible D gene TRBD2, 6 bases. Germline V lookup: CDR1 DFQATT, CDR2 SNEGSKA (reference sequence). V lost 8 bases to trimming and J lost 5 bases, with 16 bases between them. This CDR3 comprises 13 residues. The CDR3, as DNA: TGCAGTATCGGGACTCATCGGGACAATGAGCAGTTCTTC. It translates to CSIGTHRDNEQFF.